The 25 T cell receptor beta chains listed next were all sequenced from one sample in a study of Graves' ophthalmopathy and Graves' hyperthyroidism. RNA transcripts yielded amplified TCR beta CDR3 regions. The authors performed first-round RT-PCR with HTBI primers and then a second-round multiplex PCR. MiXCR was run by TCRdb on the multiplex PCR reads, yielding one entry per CDR3 protein. The sample carries 600,000 to 650,000 distinct CDR3 sequences, approximately 22% recorded once. Sequencing input: peripheral blood. The source of these receptors is a young woman with stable Graves' hyperthyroidism. Some clones in this sample may be carry-over from other donors' samples.

The chain recombines TRBV6-5 with TRBJ1-2, with no clear D. The CDR3 runs 13 residues. V lost 0 bases, J lost 7 bases, and 9 bases lay in between. Germline V gives CDR1 MNHEY, CDR2 SVGAGI. CDR3 in amino acids: CASSYSRALGYTF. The DNA for the CDR3 is TGTGCCAGCAGTTACTCGAGGGCCCTTGGCTACACCTTC.

V and J are TRBV2 and TRBJ1-1; D is perhaps TRBD1 (6 bases). Per germline, CDR1 SNHLY and CDR2 FYNNEI. The V end was cut by 8 bases, the J end by 7 bases, with 11 bases between. This CDR3 contains 11 residues. This CDR3 is CASLEGVEAFF. The CDR3 nucleotides read TGTGCCAGCCTAGAGGGGGTTGAAGCTTTCTTT.

This clonotype was recorded many times. The chain links TRBV6-1 to TRBJ2-7, with a weak D call TRBD2 (6 bases). Trimming shortened V by 6 bases and J by 7 bases, and 13 bases separated the two germline ends. Germline V gives CDR1 MNHNS, CDR2 SASEGT. The CDR3 has 12 amino acids. The chain's CDR3 is CASSREIWEQYF. DNA for the CDR3: TGTGCCAGCAGCCGGGAGATCTGGGAGCAGTACTTC.

This clonotype was detected only a few times. This chain joins TRBV15 and TRBJ2-7; D is perhaps TRBD1 or TRBD2 (5 bases each). Deletions cut 4 bases from V and 6 bases from J, with 19 bases between. This CDR3 is built from 15 residues. Germline CDR1 and CDR2: LNHNV and YYDKDF (reference sequence). The CDR3 DNA sequence: TGTGCCACCAGCACCCAAGTGGGGGATACCTCCGAGCAGTACTTC. It specifies CATSTQVGDTSEQYF.

At least ten counts were recorded for this clonotype. Written as DNA, the CDR3 is TGTGCCAGCACCCCGAGCTTGTGGTACGAGCAGTACTTC. Translating it yields CASTPSLWYEQYF. This chain links TRBV11-2 with TRBJ2-7; D is unclear. The germline V gene has CDR1 SGHAT and CDR2 FQNNGV. Trimming removed 7 bases from V and 4 bases from J, with 14 bases in between. This CDR3 is 13 amino acids long.

This clonotype showed up many times. V and J are TRBV12-3 or TRBV12-4 and TRBJ1-2; the D is unclear. V was pared by 5 bases and J by 3 bases, with 13 bases between. The CDR3 has 14 residues. The CDR3 nucleotides are TGTGCCAGCAGTCCAGGCTCGGCTTACTATGGCTACACCTTC. Amino acid sequence: CASSPGSAYYGYTF.

The rearrangement joins TRBV7-2 to TRBJ2-5; 8 nucleotides match TRBD1. The V gene's germline CDR1 is SGHTA and CDR2 FQGNSA. V lost 3 bases and J lost 4; bases outside the gene matches: 10. The CDR3 sequence is 16 residues long. The CDR3 spells CASSFFGQGMVETQYF. CDR3 sequence (DNA): TGTGCCAGCAGCTTCTTTGGACAGGGAATGGTAGAGACCCAGTACTTC.

This clonotype was recorded at least ten times. V usage is TRBV7-2 and J usage is TRBJ2-7; 11 bases fit TRBD1. V dropped 5 bases and J dropped 7; count of bases not matched to a gene: 10. This CDR3 has 15 residues. Germline lookup yields CDR1 SGHTA and CDR2 FQGNSA. CDR3 DNA sequence: TGTGCCAGCAGCCCAACCGGGACAGGGGGTCGGGAGCAGTACTTC. Protein sequence: CASSPTGTGGREQYF.

This clonotype has a count of ten or more. The V and J genes are TRBV3-1 and TRBJ2-7; D gene uncertain. This CDR3 contains 15 residues. V dropped 0 bases and J dropped 3 bases, with 12 bases sitting between them. Germline assignment: CDR1 LGHDT and CDR2 YNNKEL (reference sequence). In DNA form, the CDR3 reads TGTGCCAGCAGCCAAGAGGAGACTGCGGTCTACGAGCAGTACTTC. It translates to CASSQEETAVYEQYF.

This clonotype came up a few times. The chain employs TRBV19 and TRBJ1-5, with D hard to call. Germline V gene sequence: CDR1 LNHDA, CDR2 SQIVND (reference sequence). V gave up 3 bases and J gave up 4 bases, with 13 bases separating them. CDR3 size: 15 residues. As DNA, the CDR3 is TGTGCCAGTAGTATGGGCCCTACGGGGAATCAGCCCCAGCATTTT. Encoded protein: CASSMGPTGNQPQHF.

This clonotype has ten or more counts. The J gene is TRBJ2-7, the V gene TRBV5-1, with 7 bases that match TRBD1. Unmatched junction bases numbered 6, after V lost 3 bases and J lost 3 bases. The length of the CDR3 is 14 residues. Looked up from germline, CDR1 is SGHRS and CDR2 is YFSETQ. The DNA of the CDR3 is TGCGCCAGCAGCTCATCGACAGGGAGCTACGAGCAGTACTTC. Translating it yields CASSSSTGSYEQYF.

There are many counts of this clonotype. The J gene is TRBJ1-2, the V gene TRBV28; no definite D call. Per the germline V gene, CDR1 is MDHEN and CDR2 is SYDVKM. Trimming pared 3 bases from V and 8 bases from J, leaving 13 bases between. The CDR3 extends over 13 amino acids. The DNA for the CDR3 is TGTGCCAGCAGTTTTAGAGATCGGTGGGGCTACACCTTC. This gives the protein CASSFRDRWGYTF.

The V and J genes are TRBV20-1 and TRBJ2-5, with 7 nucleotides matching TRBD2. The CDR3 is 15 residues long. J lost 4 bases, V lost 3 bases, and 11 bases had no gene match. Germline-derived CDR1 and CDR2 are DFQATT and SNEGSKA (reference sequence). CDR3 DNA sequence: TGCAGTGCTAGTAGCCCACGGGGGGACGGAGAGACCCAGTACTTC. Protein: CSASSPRGDGETQYF.

In its sample, this clonotype was seen many times. This sequence joins TRBV20-1 and TRBJ2-7; D gene unclear. The length of the CDR3 is 12 residues. Germline V gives CDR1 DFQATT, CDR2 SNEGSKA (reference sequence). V lost 3 bases, J lost 0 bases, and 6 bases lay in between. CDR3 in amino acids: CSASHNSYEQYF. For the CDR3, the DNA is TGCAGTGCTAGCCATAACTCCTACGAGCAGTACTTC.

This clonotype turned up a few times. The chain carries TRBV6-5 and TRBJ2-5, with a possible D match to TRBD2 (6 bases). With 0 bases removed from V and 5 bases from J, the gap between germline ends came to 19 bases. Germline V gene data show CDR1 as MNHEY and CDR2 as SVGAGI. CDR3 size: 17 residues. Written as DNA, the CDR3 is TGTGCCAGCAGTTACTCTTTTCCCGGGACTCCACGGGAGACCCAGTACTTC. As protein: CASSYSFPGTPRETQYF.

The chain has TRBV7-2 and TRBJ2-5, with 8 bases aligning to TRBD1. CDR3 size: 14 residues. Germline trimming cut 4 bases from V and 6 bases from J; bases unmatched to any gene: 7. Germline CDR1 reads SGHTA; CDR2 reads FQGNSA. The CDR3 spells CASSSDRVRKTQYF. The CDR3 DNA sequence: TGTGCCAGCAGCTCGGACAGGGTTAGGAAGACCCAGTACTTC.

This clonotype was detected only once. The V call is TRBV27, the J call TRBJ1-2; D remains ambiguous. CDR3 size: 14 residues. Germline V gene data show CDR1 as MNHEY and CDR2 as SMNVEV (reference sequence). Trimming removed 0 bases at V and 0 bases at J, with 5 bases between. The CDR3: CASSLSFSNYGYTF. Here the CDR3 DNA reads TGTGCCAGCAGTTTATCGTTCTCTAACTATGGCTACACCTTC.

This clonotype appeared many times. One base away lies a much larger clone, so this may be a sequencing read error. The rearrangement joins TRBV12-5 to TRBJ1-1, with D maybe TRBD1 (5 bases). This CDR3 is built from 10 residues. CDR1 is LGHNT, CDR2 FRNRAP, per germline. CDR3 region: CATGGTEASF. The CDR3 region has the DNA TGTGCTACTGGAGGGACTGAAGCTTCCTTT.

This chain joins TRBV16 and TRBJ2-7; D not certain. Germline V lookup: CDR1 KGHSY, CDR2 FQNENV. Trimming stripped 0 bases from V and 3 bases from J, with 9 bases between. The CDR3 is made up of 14 amino acids. CDR3 protein: CASSQSSDVYEQYF. CDR3 DNA: TGTGCCAGCAGCCAATCTTCGGACGTCTACGAGCAGTACTTC.

The chain is built from TRBV7-9 and TRBJ2-7; TRBD2 aligns across 8 bases. V was pared by 1 base and J by 3 bases, with 2 bases of the junction left unmatched. The CDR3 sequence is 14 residues long. From germline, CDR1 is SEHNR and CDR2 FQNEAQ (reference sequence). The CDR3 is CASSLVLAGYEQYF. In DNA, the CDR3 is TGTGCCAGCAGCTTAGTCCTAGCGGGCTACGAGCAGTACTTC.

This clonotype was detected only a few times. The chain combines TRBV20-1 with TRBJ2-7; a possible D gene is TRBD1 (6 bases). This CDR3 spans 13 amino acids. Trimming took 2 bases from V and 2 from J, leaving 10 bases between them. Germline CDR1 reads DFQATT; CDR2 reads SNEGSKA (reference sequence). DNA for the CDR3: TGCAGTGCTAGACAGGGGTGGCCCTACGAGCAGTACTTC. Amino acids: CSARQGWPYEQYF.

The rearrangement uses TRBV12-3 or TRBV12-4 and TRBJ1-1; a possible D gene is TRBD1 (6 bases). Trimming took off 3 bases at V and 4 bases at J, with 18 bases between the two ends. The CDR3 length is 16 residues. CDR3 sequence reads: CASSLGPGGLSTEAFF. The CDR3 DNA is TGTGCCAGCAGTTTGGGCCCGGGGGGGCTGAGCACTGAAGCTTTCTTT.

This clonotype came up many times. The chain uses TRBV20-1 and TRBJ1-2, with D perhaps TRBD1 (5 bases). The V end was cut by 0 bases, the J end by 3 bases, with 8 bases between. The CDR3 consists of 13 residues. Germline loops: CDR1 DFQATT, CDR2 SNEGSKA (reference sequence). CDR3 amino acids: CSARDLGDYGYTF. CDR3 bases: TGCAGTGCTAGAGATCTGGGGGACTATGGCTACACCTTC.

The rearrangement joins TRBV4-1 to TRBJ2-2; D not certain. The CDR3 length is 13 residues. The germline V gene has CDR1 MGHRA and CDR2 YSYEKL. V lost 1 base to trimming and J lost 7 bases, with 7 bases between them. Here the CDR3 reads CASSQVFVGELFF. CDR3 bases: TGCGCCAGCAGCCAAGTATTCGTCGGGGAGCTGTTTTTT.

The genes are TRBV2 and TRBJ2-4; 12 positions match TRBD2. Per germline, CDR1 SNHLY and CDR2 FYNNEI. CDR3 size: 16 residues. With V trimmed by 7 bases and J by 4 bases, 8 bases remained unmatched. CDR3 loop: CASNLLAGGGKNIQYF. CDR3 coding DNA: TGTGCCAGCAACCTACTAGCGGGAGGTGGAAAAAACATTCAGTACTTC.